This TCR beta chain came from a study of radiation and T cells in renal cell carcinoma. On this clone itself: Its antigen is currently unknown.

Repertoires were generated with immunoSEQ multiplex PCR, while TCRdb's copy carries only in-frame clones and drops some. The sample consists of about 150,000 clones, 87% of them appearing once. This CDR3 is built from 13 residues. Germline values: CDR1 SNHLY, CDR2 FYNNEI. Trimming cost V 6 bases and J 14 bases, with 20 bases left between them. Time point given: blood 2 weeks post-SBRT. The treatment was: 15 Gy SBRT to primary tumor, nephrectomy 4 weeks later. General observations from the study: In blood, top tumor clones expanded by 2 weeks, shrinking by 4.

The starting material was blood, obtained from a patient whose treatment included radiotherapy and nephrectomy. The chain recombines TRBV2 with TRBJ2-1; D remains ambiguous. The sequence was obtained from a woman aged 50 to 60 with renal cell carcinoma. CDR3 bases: TGTGCCAGCAGCTCCTACGAGGCGCTCACGGAGTTCTTC. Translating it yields CASSSYEALTEFF.